One T cell receptor beta chain is described in this entry. What it binds is not known. This entry belongs to a study of T cells in localized non-small cell lung cancer. The study, taken as a whole, reports: Uninvolved nearby lung showed the greatest T cell clonality, exceeding that found in tumor. Adjacent lung was found to contain a median approximately 52 of the top 100 tumor clones.

The repertoire was sequenced with immunoSEQ multiplex PCR; TCRdb's copy has only in-frame clones and lacks some. The data hold fewer than 95,000 clones, with roughly 91% observed a single time. CDR3 length: 14 amino acids. Germline V lookup: CDR1 MNHNS, CDR2 SASEGT. V was clipped by 9 bases and J by 11 bases; unmatched bases: 18. The sequenced sample was PBMCs, obtained before any cancer treatment. V usage is TRBV6-1 and J usage is TRBJ1-2, with TRBD1 identical over 7 bases. The sequence came from a woman aged 35-75 years with stage II squamous cell lung carcinoma. The CDR3 protein is CASRGNRGGVGYTF. The CDR3 region has the DNA TGTGCCAGTCGAGGAAACAGGGGTGGAGTCGGTTACACCTTC.